This T cell receptor beta chain was documented in a study of identical twins. Study results and caveats: Findings came from cross-sectional statistics, without long-term follow-up of donors. Partial confounding of zero-insertion analyses by invariant MAIT and iNKT cells was possible.

CDR1 and CDR2 from the germline V gene are DFQATT and SNEGSKA (reference sequence). Trimming removed 0 bases from V and 10 bases from J, with 15 bases in between. The CDR3 length is 13 residues. This clonotype was detected many times. As yet, its antigen is unknown. TCRdb re-called the 5' RACE reads through MiXCR, storing one row per CDR3 protein. The table has roughly 250,000 distinct CDR3 sequences, about 14% seen once; the top ten hold around 9%. The rearrangement uses TRBV20-1 and TRBJ1-1; D unresolved. This clonotype was obtained from a woman aged 18-29 years in good health. Sequencing was done on a sample of memory (CD45RO+) T cells sorted from blood. The CDR3 DNA follows: TGCAGTGCTAGAGATGGAGGCCTAGCTAGAGCTTTCTTT. Translated: CSARDGGLARAFF.